This TCR beta chain was identified in a study of CD8 T cells in ankylosing spondylitis. Study-level results: A TCR beta motif of eight highly homologous variants appeared characteristic of ankylosing spondylitis blood. Earlier reports found some motif variants in synovial fluid and blood in reactive arthritis. Clones tied to disease were said to be significantly enriched in matched ankylosing spondylitis synovial fluid.

Remarks on this clonotype: No antigen is known for it.

It was by quantitative 5'-RACE with molecular barcodes that TCR beta libraries were made. Each CDR3 protein gets one entry after TCRdb re-called the 5' RACE reads with MiXCR. The data hold about 420,000 distinct CDR3 sequences, with around 24% observed a single time. This clonotype originated in a male donor with ankylosing spondylitis. The sequenced sample was blood, either unsorted or a sorted T cell fraction (not recorded which).

The CDR3 bases are TGTGCCAGCAGTTTAGCGCCCAGCGGCGGGGAGCTGTTTTTT. Protein sequence: CASSLAPSGGELFF. The J gene is TRBJ2-2, the V gene TRBV12-3 or TRBV12-4, with a weak D call TRBD2 (5 bases). CDR3 length: 14 residues. With 0 bases removed from V and 7 bases from J, the gap between germline ends came to 9 bases.